The present T cell receptor (beta chain) was sequenced within a study of T cells and Merkel cell carcinoma outcomes. Overall study results and limits: In Merkel cell carcinoma, repertoire and T-cell density reportedly predicted outcomes.

From germline, CDR1 is MNHEY and CDR2 SVGAGI. This CDR3 spans 14 amino acids. With 0 bases clipped from V and 7 bases from J, the junction kept 3 bases outside the gene matches. Clones were read by immunoSEQ multiplex PCR, and TCRdb kept only the in-frame ones, dropping some. The sample holds some 1,700 clones, about 85% seen once. Note on this clone: Its target is unknown.

This receptor was obtained from a human donor with Merkel cell carcinoma. V and J are TRBV6-5 and TRBJ2-1; 7 nucleotides align to TRBD2. Material: tumor tissue from Merkel cell carcinoma. This CDR3 is CASSYSGGLNEQFF. The CDR3 nucleotides read TGTGCCAGCAGTTACTCGGGGGGGTTAAATGAGCAGTTCTTC.